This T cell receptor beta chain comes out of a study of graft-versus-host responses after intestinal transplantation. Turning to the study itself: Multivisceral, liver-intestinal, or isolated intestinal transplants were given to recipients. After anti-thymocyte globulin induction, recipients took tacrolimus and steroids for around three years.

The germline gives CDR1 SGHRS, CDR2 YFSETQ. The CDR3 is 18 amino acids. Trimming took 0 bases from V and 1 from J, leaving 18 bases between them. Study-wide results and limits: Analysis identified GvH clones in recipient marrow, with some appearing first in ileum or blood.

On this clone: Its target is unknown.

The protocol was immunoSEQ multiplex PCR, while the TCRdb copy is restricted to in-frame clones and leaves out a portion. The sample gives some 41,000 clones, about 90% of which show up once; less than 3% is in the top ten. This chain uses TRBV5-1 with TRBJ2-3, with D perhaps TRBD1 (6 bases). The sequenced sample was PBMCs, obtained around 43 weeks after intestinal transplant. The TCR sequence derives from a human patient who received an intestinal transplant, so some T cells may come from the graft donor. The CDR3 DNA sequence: TGCGCCAGCAGCTTGGGATTCCCCAGCAGGGGAGGCACAGATACGCAGTATTTT. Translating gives CASSLGFPSRGGTDTQYF.